Listed below are T cell receptor beta chains from one sample, sequenced in a study of breast tumors, draining lymph nodes, adjacent tissues. TCRdb passed the multiplex PCR reads through MiXCR, listing each CDR3 protein once. Here the sample spans 84,000 or so distinct CDR3 sequences, roughly 29% being singletons. The specimen sequenced was axillary lymph node tissue. Receptors originate from a female donor with breast cancer. Some clones in this sample may be carry-over from other donors' samples. The CDR3 runs from the conserved cysteine through the conserved F or W. The order of the fields is J gene, clone size, V gene, D gene, CDR3 DNA, CDR3 protein. D genes are given only for firm matches. For some rows the clone size is stated as once, few or many, or as a class when expanded; others skip it.

>TRBJ2-2|many|TRBV4-1|-
TGCGCCAGCAGCCAAGTCTTCGGGATTTTCGGGGAGCTGTTTTTT
CASSQVFGIFGELFF
>TRBJ2-1|many|TRBV9|TRBD2
TGTGCCAGCAGCGATCGACTAGCGGGAGGCCCTTCGAGCTCCTACAATGAGCAGTTCTTC
CASSDRLAGGPSSSYNEQFF
>TRBJ1-3|-|TRBV2|TRBD1
TGTGCCAGCAGCGAATCCGGGACAGTGGCTGGAAACACCATATATTTT
CASSESGTVAGNTIYF
>TRBJ1-5|many|TRBV20-1|-
TGCAGTGCTAGTCGGTTCGGCTGGAATCAGCCCCAGCATTTT
CSASRFGWNQPQHF
>TRBJ1-5|many|TRBV27|-
TGTGCCAGCAGTTTAAACAGGGCTCAGCCCCAGCATTTT
CASSLNRAQPQHF
>TRBJ2-3|many|TRBV19|TRBD2
TGTGCCAGTAGTGGGTCTAGCGGGCCGGATACGCAGTATTTT
CASSGSSGPDTQYF
>TRBJ2-7|-|TRBV11-3|TRBD2
TGTGCCAGCAGCGCCAGACTAGCGGCCGAGCAGTACTTC
CASSARLAAEQYF
>TRBJ2-5|many|TRBV25-1|TRBD1
TGTGCCAGCAGTGTGGGACAGGGGGCAGAGACCCAGTACTTC
CASSVGQGAETQYF
>TRBJ2-3|many|TRBV15|-
TGTGCCACCAGCAGAGTGGCTAGCGGCACAGATACGCAGTATTTT
CATSRVASGTDTQYF
>TRBJ2-3|few|TRBV7-2|-
TGTGCCAGCAGCTTAGCGGGTGGGAGTGGCACAGATACGCAGTATTTT
CASSLAGGSGTDTQYF
>TRBJ1-2|-|TRBV30|TRBD1
TGTGCCTGGAGTGTTGGACAGGGCCTTGGCTACACCTTC
CAWSVGQGLGYTF
>TRBJ2-3|many|TRBV20-1|-
TGCAGTGCTAGTGGAACGGTTAGCACAGATACGCAGTATTTT
CSASGTVSTDTQYF
>TRBJ1-5|-|TRBV19|TRBD1
TGTGCCAGTAGTATACAGTTAACGGCGGGACAGCTCCAGCATTTT
CASSIQLTAGQLQHF
>TRBJ1-2|many|TRBV28|-
TGTGCCAGCAGTTCCGGAGATTTAACCAGGGGCTACACCTTC
CASSSGDLTRGYTF
>TRBJ1-3|many|TRBV12-3/TRBV12-4|-
TGTGCCAGCAGTTTCTACGGAGAAGCCGTCGTTGGGGACACCATATATTTT
CASSFYGEAVVGDTIYF
>TRBJ1-4|many|TRBV18|-
TGTGCCAGCTCACGCCGGGGCCAAAATGAAAAACTGTTTTTT
CASSRRGQNEKLFF
>TRBJ2-5|many|TRBV7-3|-
TGTGCCAGCAGCTCGATTGGGGGAGCTAGAGAGACCCAGTACTTC
CASSSIGGARETQYF
>TRBJ2-1|many|TRBV20-1|TRBD2
TGCAGTGCTAGCGGTTCTAGCGGGAGAGCAGATGAGCAGTTCTTC
CSASGSSGRADEQFF
>TRBJ1-3|many|TRBV5-8|-
TGTGCCAGCAGCTTGCTGTCTGGCCCTGGAAACACCATATATTTT
CASSLLSGPGNTIYF
>TRBJ1-1|-|TRBV6-1|TRBD1
TGTGCCAGCACTCGTCCGGGACAGCGAGAAGCTTTCTTT
CASTRPGQREAFF
>TRBJ2-1|many|TRBV4-3|TRBD2
TGCGCCAGCAGCATAACGACTAGCAAGACTAATGAGCAGTTCTTC
CASSITTSKTNEQFF
>TRBJ2-3|-|TRBV29-1|TRBD2
TGCGACGTTGAGGGGGGACTAGCGGGAGCAGATACGCAGTATTTT
CDVEGGLAGADTQYF
>TRBJ1-3|many|TRBV11-2|TRBD1
TGTGCCAGCAGCCGGGGACAGACCGGAAACACCATATATTTT
CASSRGQTGNTIYF
>TRBJ2-6|many|TRBV9|-
TGTGCCAGCAGCCCGTCGGGTGGGGCCAACGTCCTGACTTTC
CASSPSGGANVLTF
>TRBJ2-5|many|TRBV30|TRBD1
TGTGCCTGGTTCCTTCAGGGGGAAGAGACCCAGTACTTC
CAWFLQGEETQYF
>TRBJ2-7|many|TRBV19|-
TGTGCCAGTAGTATCCTGGGAATAAACGAGCAGTACTTC
CASSILGINEQYF
>TRBJ2-1|-|TRBV5-5|-
-
CASSFLRCPYNEQFF
>TRBJ2-5|many|TRBV5-4|-
TGTGCCAGCAGCTCGTCCGCAGAGACCCAGTACTTC
CASSSSAETQYF
>TRBJ2-6|-|TRBV5-1|-
TGCGCCAGCAGCCCGGATGCAGGGGCCAACGTCCTGACTTTC
CASSPDAGANVLTF
>TRBJ1-2|-|TRBV5-1|TRBD1
TGTGCCAGCAGCACGGGACAGGAGAACTATGGCTACACCTTC
CASSTGQENYGYTF
>TRBJ2-7|many|TRBV6-6|-
TGTGCCACAACTCCGAAGGGGTCCTCCTACGAGCAGTACTTC
CATTPKGSSYEQYF
>TRBJ1-5|many|TRBV7-2|-
TGTGCCAGCAGCTTGATCCGGGTTGGGAGCAATCAGCCCCAGCATTTT
CASSLIRVGSNQPQHF
>TRBJ2-7|many|TRBV25-1|TRBD2
TGTGCCAGCATAGCGGGCCACGAGCAGTACTTC
CASIAGHEQYF
>TRBJ1-5|many|TRBV19|-
TGTGCCAGTAGTCCGACCGTTTCTCAGCCCCAGCATTTT
CASSPTVSQPQHF
>TRBJ2-7|-|TRBV12-3/TRBV12-4|-
TGTGCCGGCAGTCCCGGACTCAGCTCCTACGAGCAGTACTTC
CAGSPGLSSYEQYF
>TRBJ2-2|-|TRBV4-3|TRBD1
TGCGCCAGCAGCCCCGCGGGACAGGGGATAACCGGGGAGCTGTTTTTT
CASSPAGQGITGELFF
>TRBJ1-1|few|TRBV12-3/TRBV12-4|-
TGTGCCAGCAGGTGGGGTGGGAACACTGAAGCTTTCTTT
CASRWGGNTEAFF